The 22 T cell receptor beta chains listed next were all sequenced from one sample in a study of metastatic and nonmetastatic thyroid tumors. Every patient underwent thyroid surgery untreated. TCRdb re-called the PCR reads with MiXCR. The sample lists about 8,600 clones; roughly a quarter were seen once. Sample: adjacent normal tissue. These receptors all come from a female donor with papillary thyroid cancer or a benign thyroid nodule (not recorded which). Some clones in this sample may be carry-over from other donors' samples.

This clone was observed a few times. V usage is TRBV7-9 and J usage is TRBJ2-3; no reliable D call. CDR3 size: 13 residues. The V end lost 4 bases, the J end lost 2 bases, and 7 bases lay between the germline ends. The germline V gene has CDR1 SEHNR and CDR2 FQNEAQ (reference sequence). The CDR3 protein is CASSSQLTDTQYF. DNA of the CDR3: TGTGCCAGCAGCTCCCAACTCACAGATACGCAGTATTTT.

To note about this clone: A much larger clone differs from this one at a single base, so this may be a read error. This chain joins TRBV19 and TRBJ2-7, with 9 bases identical to TRBD2. V shed 11 bases and J 2 bases; nucleotides not matched to a gene: 10. Germline V gene lookup returns CDR1 LNHDA and CDR2 SQIVND (reference sequence). CDR3 length: 14 residues. CDR3 sequence reads: CAGGGDMSTYEQYF. As DNA, the CDR3 is TGTGCCGGCGGGGGGGACATGTCCACCTACGAGCAGTACTTC.

This clone was seen a few times. The V gene is TRBV27, the J gene TRBJ2-3, with D possibly called TRBD1 or TRBD2 (5 bases each). Germline CDR1 MNHEY, CDR2 SMNVEV (reference sequence). This CDR3 has 15 amino acids. The germline V and J ends were trimmed by 6 bases and 2 bases, with 15 bases remaining between them. DNA of the CDR3: TGTGCCAGCAGCCTACCCAGCGGACACACAGATACGCAGTATTTT. It specifies CASSLPSGHTDTQYF.

This clone was detected many times. The CDR3: CASSSIVGKQGGSYEQYF. In nucleotides, the CDR3 is TGTGCCAGCAGCTCAATCGTCGGGAAACAGGGAGGCTCCTACGAGCAGTACTTC. The chain joins TRBV14 to TRBJ2-7; either TRBD1 or TRBD2 may fit D (6 bases each). Germline CDR1 is SGHDN and CDR2 is FVKESK. V dropped 5 bases and J dropped 0 bases, with 23 bases sitting between them. The CDR3 loop spans 18 amino acids.

The CDR3 sequence: CASSPDGAYEQYF. DNA of the CDR3: TGCGCCAGCAGCCCTGACGGCGCCTACGAGCAGTACTTC. The chain combines TRBV5-1 with TRBJ2-7, with D unresolved. This CDR3 comprises 13 residues. The V gene's germline CDR1 is SGHRS and CDR2 YFSETQ. Trimming stripped 4 bases from V and 2 bases from J, with 10 bases between.

The V gene is TRBV6-5, the J gene TRBJ2-1; 10 nucleotides match TRBD2. Germline CDR1 MNHEY, CDR2 SVGAGI. The CDR3 is 16 residues long. V lost 0 bases to trimming and J lost 3 bases; unmatched junction nucleotides: 2. The CDR3 spells CASSYSTSGIYNEQFF. The CDR3 DNA is TGTGCCAGCAGTTACTCAACTAGCGGGATCTACAATGAGCAGTTCTTC.

By its share, this clone is medium-sized (0.01 to 0.1%). This sequence joins TRBV10-3 and TRBJ1-6; D gene ambiguous. V shed 5 bases and J shed 9 bases, with 11 bases lying between them. Germline V gene sequence: CDR1 ENHRY, CDR2 SYGVKD. CDR3 length: 13 amino acids. The DNA of the CDR3 is TGTGCCATCAGTTCGGGTGTGAGTTCACCCCTCCACTTT. Translation gives CAISSGVSSPLHF.

V gene TRBV20-1 combines with J gene TRBJ2-7, with D possibly TRBD1 on 5 matching bases. The CDR3 spans 12 residues. Germline CDR1 DFQATT, CDR2 SNEGSKA (reference sequence). V lost 8 bases and J lost 3, with 14 bases in between. CDR3 in amino acids: CSKKDISYEQYF. CDR3 DNA: TGCAGTAAAAAGGACATTAGCTACGAGCAGTACTTC.

As for this clone: Because it lacks the conserved phenylalanine or tryptophan at the end, this CDR3 is likely a read error. The rearrangement links TRBV7-9 to TRBJ2-2, with unresolved D. Germline CDR1 reads SEHNR; CDR2 reads FQNEAQ (reference sequence). This CDR3 has 14 residues. The V and J ends lost 0 bases and 3 bases respectively, with 5 bases between them. The CDR3 is CASSLAPDTGELFL. DNA of the CDR3: TGTGCCAGCAGCTTAGCGCCAGACACCGGGGAGCTGTTTCTT.

By its share, this clone is medium-sized. The V call is TRBV6-1, the J call TRBJ1-4; D unresolved. CDR1 and CDR2 (germline): MNHNS, SASEGT. This CDR3 comprises 15 residues. Trimming shortened V by 5 bases and J by 4 bases, and 14 bases separated the two germline ends. In nucleotides, the CDR3 is TGTGCCAGCAGTCGGAACGGGATTCTTAATGAAAAACTGTTTTTT. It specifies CASSRNGILNEKLFF.

This clone was recorded many times. It may be a read error: a sequence one base away is much more abundant. The rearrangement joins TRBV6-6 to TRBJ2-7; D remains ambiguous. V dropped 2 bases and J dropped 6 bases, with 20 bases sitting between them. The CDR3 runs to 16 residues. CDR1 is MNHNY and CDR2 is SVGAGI in the germline V gene (reference sequence). This chain's CDR3 is CASSYTPRTAYCEQYF. As DNA, the CDR3 is TGTGCCAGCAGTTACACCCCCCGGACCGCCTACTGCGAGCAGTACTTC.

This clone appeared many times. The chain has TRBV20-1 and TRBJ2-1; 7 bases agree with TRBD2. The CDR3 covers 12 residues. V dropped 0 bases and J dropped 7; count of bases not matched to a gene: 0. CDR1 and CDR2 (germline): DFQATT, SNEGSKA (reference sequence). The chain's CDR3 is CSARERENEQFF. The CDR3 DNA reads as TGCAGTGCTAGAGAGCGGGAGAATGAGCAGTTCTTC.

This clone rates as medium-sized. The chain combines TRBV12-3 or TRBV12-4 with TRBJ2-1; 10 bases match TRBD2. V lost 1 base, J lost 4 bases, and 1 base stayed unmatched. CDR3 length: 15 amino acids. This CDR3 reads CASSLETSGYNEQFF. The CDR3, as DNA: TGTGCCAGCAGTTTAGAGACTAGCGGGTACAATGAGCAGTTCTTC.

This clone was seen only a few times. The chain has TRBV5-1 and TRBJ2-7; D not certain. The germline V gene has CDR1 SGHRS and CDR2 YFSETQ. V was trimmed by 0 bases and J by 3 bases, leaving 16 bases between them. There are 16 residues in the CDR3. CDR3 bases: TGCGCCAGCAGCTTGGGGGAAGGTTTTATAGGCTACGAGCAGTACTTC. It encodes CASSLGEGFIGYEQYF.

The chain is built from TRBV27 and TRBJ1-6; D not resolved. Germline V gene sequence: CDR1 MNHEY, CDR2 SMNVEV (reference sequence). The CDR3 has 13 residues. Trimming left V 5 bases short and J 12 bases short, with 14 bases between. CDR3 sequence: CASSTRLAGPLHF. CDR3 nucleotide sequence: TGTGCCAGCAGTACCCGACTAGCGGGACCCCTCCACTTT.

This clone was observed many times. CDR3 nucleotides: TGTGCCAGTAGTATATATGGGGGCACAGATACGCAGTATTTT. Its protein is CASSIYGGTDTQYF. The chain has TRBV19 and TRBJ2-3; D is ambiguous. The V and J ends lost 2 bases and 1 base respectively, with 7 bases between them. The CDR3 consists of 14 residues. Germline V lookup: CDR1 LNHDA, CDR2 SQIVND (reference sequence).

This clone appeared a few times. The genes are TRBV7-9 and TRBJ1-5; D might be TRBD1 (5 bases). Per germline, CDR1 SEHNR and CDR2 FQNEAQ (reference sequence). V shed 5 bases and J shed 6 bases, with 8 bases lying between them. The CDR3 covers 12 residues. CDR3 nucleotides: TGTGCCAGCAGCGACGGGGGTCAGCCCCAGCATTTT. Translated: CASSDGGQPQHF.

This clone occurred a few times. The V call is TRBV28, the J call TRBJ2-7; 8 bases agree with TRBD1. CDR1 and CDR2 from the germline V gene are MDHEN and SYDVKM. CDR3 length: 17 amino acids. The J segment lost 4 bases and the V segment lost 5 bases, leaving 16 bases of the junction unmatched. CDR3 sequence: CASSIYFGTGARYEQYF. CDR3 DNA sequence: TGTGCCAGCAGTATATACTTCGGGACAGGTGCTAGGTACGAGCAGTACTTC.

The rearrangement joins TRBV5-1 to TRBJ2-1; 8 bases are a match to TRBD2. Trimming cost V 4 bases and J 7 bases; bases outside gene matches: 13. Per the germline V gene, CDR1 is SGHRS and CDR2 is YFSETQ. CDR3 length equals 16 residues. The CDR3 DNA reads TGCGCCAGCAGCCCAGGGACAATAGCGGGAATTAATGAGCAGTTCTTC. Residues: CASSPGTIAGINEQFF.

By share, this clone ranks as medium-sized. The chain links TRBV5-5 to TRBJ2-1, with TRBD2 matching 9 bases. V lost 0 bases, J lost 8 bases, and 3 bases stayed unmatched. The length of the CDR3 is 14 residues. Germline CDR1 reads SGHKS; CDR2 reads YYEKEE (reference sequence). This CDR3 reads CASSLERTSDEQFF. CDR3 DNA: TGTGCCAGCAGCTTGGAGAGGACTAGCGATGAGCAGTTCTTC. Variable domain in full (rest from reference TRBV5-5 and TRBJ2-1): DAGVTQSPTHLIKTRGQQVTLRCSPISGHKSVSWYQQVLGQGPQFIFQYYEKEERGRGNFPDRFSARQFPNYSSELNVNALLLGDSALYLCASSLERTSDEQFFGPGTRLTVL.

This clone was counted at least ten times. The chain is built from TRBV3-1 and TRBJ2-1; D may be TRBD2 (5 bases). This CDR3 contains 15 residues. The V gene's germline CDR1 is LGHDT and CDR2 YNNKEL (reference sequence). The germline V and J ends were trimmed by 0 bases and 4 bases, with 10 bases remaining between them. The CDR3 spells CASSQERDAYNEQFF. The CDR3 region has the DNA TGTGCCAGCAGCCAAGAACGGGATGCGTACAATGAGCAGTTCTTC.

This chain joins TRBV27 and TRBJ2-1; TRBD1 aligns across 7 bases. In germline, CDR1 is MNHEY, CDR2 SMNVEV (reference sequence). J gave up 11 bases and V 5 bases, and 6 bases lay outside the gene matches. The CDR3 spans 12 residues. The CDR3 DNA follows: TGTGCCAGCAGTACCAGACAGGGTCAGCAGTTCTTC. Translating gives CASSTRQGQQFF.